Each of the 13 T cell receptor beta chains below was sequenced from the same sample in a study of shared clonotypes between healthy human individuals (TCRdb year 2020). CD8 naive samples were obtained by positive selection for CCR7 among CD45RO-negative cells, yielding a CD45RA+CCR7+ population from which TemRA cells were excluded. The method was the immunoSEQ multiplex PCR assay. The table was pulled from immuneACCESS by TCRdb, which kept in-frame rearrangements only. Such tables lose some clones; where checked, under half of the loss comes from unresolved V genes, and the rest has no known cause. Counted in this sample were 2 million to 2.5 million clones; just over 90% of them appeared once. The ten largest clones capture approximately 1.7% of the sample. The material sequenced was naive CD8+ T cells from PBMCs. This specimen's cell subset or site label, interpreted: CD45RA+CCR7+. The receptors shown here come from a man aged 18 to 35 in good health. Some clones in this sample may be carry-over from other donors' samples.

In this sample, this clone turned up once. CDR3 nucleotide sequence: TGTGCCAGCAGCCTCCCAGGGGCTTATCCCTACAATGAGCAGTTCTTC. Translating it yields CASSLPGAYPYNEQFF. The chain recombines TRBV4-2 with TRBJ2-1; a weak D match, TRBD1 (6 bases). V lost 4 bases and J lost 2, with 15 bases in between. This CDR3 is 16 amino acids long. CDR1 is LGHNA and CDR2 is YNFKEQ in the germline V gene.

The V call is TRBV7-6, the J call TRBJ2-7, with D possibly being TRBD1 (5 bases). This CDR3 spans 14 amino acids. Trimming removed 4 bases at V and 3 bases at J, with 13 bases between. CDR1 and CDR2 (germline): SGHVS, FNYEAQ. DNA for the CDR3: TGTGCCAGCAGCTCCCCAGGGATCGGCTACGAGCAGTACTTC. It encodes CASSSPGIGYEQYF.

J is TRBJ2-7 and V is TRBV7-6; the D gene could be TRBD1 or TRBD2 (5 bases each). Trimming stripped 1 base from V and 1 base from J, with 20 bases between. CDR1 and CDR2 (germline): SGHVS, FNYEAQ. CDR3 length: 18 amino acids. CDR3 protein: CASSLGVAGTEISYEQYF. The CDR3 coding sequence is TGTGCCAGCAGCTTAGGTGTCGCCGGGACGGAAATTTCCTACGAGCAGTACTTC.

This chain links TRBV27 with TRBJ2-3; D call uncertain. Per germline, CDR1 MNHEY and CDR2 SMNVEV (reference sequence). The CDR3 extends over 16 amino acids. Trimming pared 1 base from V and 0 bases from J, leaving 11 bases between. CDR3 DNA sequence: TGTGCCAGCAGTTTATTGGCGGCCCTAAGCACAGATACGCAGTATTTT. It translates to CASSLLAALSTDTQYF.

In the case of this clone: Additional DNA sequences in this sample encode the identical CDR3. The chain employs TRBV28 and TRBJ2-7; D call uncertain. Germline V CDR1 and CDR2: MDHEN, SYDVKM. V was shortened by 5 bases and J by 2 bases, with 7 bases between the two germline ends. CDR3 size: 12 residues. The DNA of the CDR3 is TGTGCCAGCAGTCTCGAGGCCTACGAGCAGTACTTC. Protein sequence: CASSLEAYEQYF.

The chain is built from TRBV6-4 and TRBJ2-7; possibly TRBD1 for D (5 bases). Germline CDR1 MRHNA, CDR2 SNTAGT. Trimming pared 0 bases from V and 1 base from J, leaving 16 bases between. The CDR3 totals 17 residues. The CDR3 sequence: CASSDSSTALQSYEQYF. The CDR3 DNA reads TGTGCCAGCAGTGACTCGTCGACAGCCCTCCAGTCCTACGAGCAGTACTTC.

About this clone: The same CDR3 is also encoded by other DNA sequences in this sample. The chain recombines TRBV28 with TRBJ1-1; D uncertain. The CDR3 has 10 amino acids. Trimming stripped 8 bases from V and 2 bases from J, with 3 bases between. Germline assignment: CDR1 MDHEN and CDR2 SYDVKM. The DNA for the CDR3 is TGTGCCAGCGGCAACACTGAAGCTTTCTTT. Translation: CASGNTEAFF.

The chain has TRBV7-6 and TRBJ2-7; D might be TRBD2 (6 bases). Trimming pared 1 base from V and 5 bases from J, leaving 9 bases between. CDR1 and CDR2 from the germline V gene are SGHVS and FNYEAQ. CDR3 length: 13 amino acids. The CDR3 spells CASSLEGEDEQYF. Written as DNA, the CDR3 is TGTGCCAGCAGCTTAGAAGGGGAGGACGAGCAGTACTTC.

This chain connects TRBV27 to TRBJ1-5; TRBD1 agrees at 11 bases. CDR1 MNHEY and CDR2 SMNVEV come from the germline V gene (reference sequence). The V gene end was trimmed by 2 bases and the J gene end by 6 bases; junction bases not matched to a gene: 0. The CDR3 extends over 14 amino acids. Here the CDR3 DNA reads TGTGCCAGCAGTTTAGGGACAGGGGGTCAGCCCCAGCATTTT. Translated, it gives CASSLGTGGQPQHF.

Here the CDR3 reads CASSHLREYEQYF. CDR3 bases: TGTGCCAGCAGCCACCTCAGGGAATACGAGCAGTACTTC. This rearrangement joins TRBV7-9 to TRBJ2-7, with D tentatively TRBD1 (5 bases). This CDR3 is 13 amino acids long. Trimming stripped 5 bases from V and 4 bases from J, with 12 bases between. Per germline, CDR1 SEHNR and CDR2 FQNEAQ (reference sequence).

V and J are TRBV6-5 and TRBJ2-7, with no clear D. Between the trimmed V and J ends, which lost 5 bases and 3 bases, there was a span of 8 bases. Germline V CDR1 and CDR2: MNHEY, SVGAGI. CDR3 size: 12 residues. The CDR3 nucleotides are TGTGCCAGCAGTATGAACGGCTACGAGCAGTACTTC. Translation: CASSMNGYEQYF.

This rearrangement joins TRBV4-1 to TRBJ1-1, with TRBD1 matching 8 bases. J lost 8 bases, V lost 2 bases, and 10 bases had no gene match. The germline V gene has CDR1 MGHRA and CDR2 YSYEKL. CDR3 length: 15 amino acids. This CDR3 is CASSQHRQGPREAFF. The CDR3 coding sequence is TGCGCCAGCAGCCAACATAGACAGGGGCCACGGGAAGCTTTCTTT.

V and J are TRBV9 and TRBJ2-7; weak D call: TRBD2 (6 bases). This CDR3 has 14 residues. Germline CDR1 and CDR2: SGDLS and YYNGEE. The V end was cut by 3 bases, the J end by 2 bases, with 12 bases between. The CDR3 sequence is CASSEGGAAYEQYF. As DNA, the CDR3 is TGTGCCAGCAGCGAGGGCGGGGCCGCCTACGAGCAGTACTTC.